The present TCR beta chain was sequenced within a study of cytomegalovirus exposure and HLA in healthy donors. Study-wide background: Earlier, approximately 180 million T cells were analyzed, and some 120 million unique TCR beta sequences were found among them. Broader study findings: Certain sequence variants were highly shared and formed a cluster, and this cluster was likely a sequencing artifact. In a later analysis, TCR beta V- and J-gene trimming showed a link to a missense DCLRE1C variant.

The CDR3 length is 12 residues. Germline V gene lookup returns CDR1 SNHLY and CDR2 FYNNEI. V was clipped by 7 bases and J by 2 bases, with 6 bases between them. On this clone: Its antigen is still unknown.

PCR primers comprised 60 Vbeta and 13 Jbeta primers. Produced via immunoSEQ multiplex PCR; TCRdb's table is partial and in-frame only. The sample includes some 220,000 clones, 77% of them seen just once. The chain carries TRBV2 and TRBJ1-5, with no clear D. The clonotype originates from a woman in her sixties or seventies in good health and CMV-seropositive. Material for sequencing was PBMCs. The DNA for the CDR3 is TGTGCCAGCAACCGGGGCAATCAGCCCCAGCATTTT. Encoded protein: CASNRGNQPQHF.